The 12 T cell receptor beta chains presented below share a single source sample, sequenced in a study of blood T cells in healthy people across ages. The second PCR ran roughly 6 to 11 cycles with a sample-barcoded 5' primer and J-beta primers. Each CDR3 protein is one row after TCRdb ran MiXCR on the 5' RACE reads. Here the sample spans about 1.8 million distinct CDR3 sequences, 40% to 55% being singletons. Material: blood. The source of these receptors is a woman aged 40 to 55 in good health.

This rearrangement joins TRBV7-2 to TRBJ2-3; maybe TRBD1 (6 bases). The length of the CDR3 is 15 residues. V lost 4 bases to trimming and J lost 4 bases, with 15 bases between them. Germline CDR1 SGHTA, CDR2 FQGNSA. The CDR3 sequence: CASSSFRGGPDTQYF. The CDR3 nucleotides are TGTGCCAGCAGCTCCTTCAGGGGTGGCCCAGATACGCAGTATTTT.

The gene calls are TRBV10-3 and TRBJ2-7; a weak D match, TRBD1 (7 bases). The CDR3 length is 14 residues. V was cut by 9 bases and J by 6 bases, with 21 bases left in between. Per germline, CDR1 ENHRY and CDR2 SYGVKD. The CDR3 nucleotides read TGTGCCATTCCAGGGGGGACAGCCCCCGGCGAGCAGTACTTC. This translates into CAIPGGTAPGEQYF.

Worth noting for this clonotype: One end of the junction varies from germline; a read error may be responsible. The chain couples TRBV20-1 to TRBJ1-5, with a possible D match to TRBD1 (5 bases). Germline CDR1 is DFQATT and CDR2 is SNEGSKA (reference sequence). The CDR3 is 13 residues long. CDR3 sequence: CSASGGAGQPRHF. CDR3 bases: TGCAGTGCCTCAGGAGGGGCCGGTCAGCCCCGGCATTTT.

In its sample, this clonotype was seen a few times. The V call is TRBV29-1, the J call TRBJ2-1; D ambiguous. From germline, CDR1 is SQVTM and CDR2 ANQGSEA. The CDR3 contains 14 residues. The V end lost 5 bases, the J end lost 1 base, and 12 bases lay between the germline ends. Written as DNA, the CDR3 is TGCAGCGTTACCCCCCAAATATCCTACAATGAGCAGTTCTTC. Translated: CSVTPQISYNEQFF.

CDR3 residues: CASSSDTTNEKLFF. As DNA, the CDR3 is TGCGCCAGCAGCTCAGATACAACTAATGAAAAACTGTTTTTT. The chain has TRBV5-1 and TRBJ1-4, with D hard to call. This CDR3 is 14 amino acids long. Germline values: CDR1 SGHRS, CDR2 YFSETQ. Trimming took off 3 bases at V and 0 bases at J, with 6 bases between the two ends. Variable domain in full (rest from reference TRBV5-1 and TRBJ1-4): KAGVTQTPRYLIKTRGQQVTLSCSPISGHRSVSWYQQTPGQGLQFLFEYFSETQRNKGNFPGRFSGRQFSNSRSEMNVSTLELGDSALYLCASSSDTTNEKLFFGSGTQLSVL.

The chain recombines TRBV6-9 with TRBJ2-3; TRBD2 is a possible D gene (6 bases). V was clipped by 5 bases and J by 0 bases, with 15 bases between them. The germline CDR1 and CDR2 sequences are MNHGY and SVAAGI. The CDR3 consists of 16 residues. CDR3 coding DNA: TGTGCCAGCAGTCGCAACGGGGGTAAGAGCACAGATACGCAGTATTTT. It specifies CASSRNGGKSTDTQYF.

V and J are TRBV20-1 and TRBJ2-1, with 12 nucleotides matching TRBD2. The ends lost 2 bases at V and 8 bases at J; junction bases unmatched: 10. From germline, CDR1 is DFQATT and CDR2 SNEGSKA (reference sequence). The CDR3 runs to 16 residues. The CDR3, as DNA: TGCAGTGCTAGACGGCTAGCGGGGGGGCCCCGATATGAGCAGTTCTTC. Translating gives CSARRLAGGPRYEQFF.

The chain links TRBV20-1 to TRBJ2-5; tentative D call: TRBD1 (6 bases). Germline CDR1 is DFQATT and CDR2 is SNEGSKA (reference sequence). This CDR3 has 13 amino acids. Trimming removed 5 bases at V and 7 bases at J, with 17 bases between. The chain's CDR3 is CSALARGRGTQYF. In DNA, the CDR3 is TGCAGTGCTCTGGCCAGGGGCCGGGGGACCCAGTACTTC.

This clonotype was found a few times. V and J are TRBV10-3 and TRBJ2-4; TRBD2 matches 12 bases. From germline, CDR1 is ENHRY and CDR2 SYGVKD. V shed 6 bases, J shed 5 bases, and the junction held 2 bases outside the gene matches. The CDR3 extends over 14 amino acids. CDR3: CAISLAGGENIQYF. CDR3 bases: TGTGCCATCAGCCTAGCGGGGGGGGAAAACATTCAGTACTTC.

V usage is TRBV25-1 and J usage is TRBJ2-1; 12 bases line up with TRBD2. This CDR3 is built from 17 residues. In germline, CDR1 is MGHDK, CDR2 SYGVNS. The V and J ends lost 1 base and 2 bases, in that order; junction bases with no gene match: 3. The CDR3 coding sequence is TGTGCCAGCAGTGAATTGTCTAGCGGGGGGGCCTACAATGAGCAGTTCTTC. This translates into CASSELSSGGAYNEQFF.

This clonotype was counted a few times. The chain has TRBV20-1 and TRBJ2-1, with 9 positions matching TRBD2. This CDR3 region has 15 residues. V was pared by 5 bases and J by 7 bases, with 12 bases of the junction left unmatched. The germline CDR1 and CDR2 sequences are DFQATT and SNEGSKA (reference sequence). The CDR3 nucleotides read TGCAGTGCTGGCCCTGGGGCTAGCGGGATTAATGAGCAGTTCTTC. Residues: CSAGPGASGINEQFF.

The V and J genes are TRBV28 and TRBJ2-5; perhaps D is TRBD1 or TRBD2 (5 bases each). The CDR3 spans 17 residues. V lost 2 bases and J lost 0, with 16 bases in between. Germline V CDR1 and CDR2: MDHEN, SYDVKM. The DNA for the CDR3 is TGTGCCAGCAGTTTAGAGTTGGGTTTGGGGGACCAAGAGACCCAGTACTTC. It codes for CASSLELGLGDQETQYF.